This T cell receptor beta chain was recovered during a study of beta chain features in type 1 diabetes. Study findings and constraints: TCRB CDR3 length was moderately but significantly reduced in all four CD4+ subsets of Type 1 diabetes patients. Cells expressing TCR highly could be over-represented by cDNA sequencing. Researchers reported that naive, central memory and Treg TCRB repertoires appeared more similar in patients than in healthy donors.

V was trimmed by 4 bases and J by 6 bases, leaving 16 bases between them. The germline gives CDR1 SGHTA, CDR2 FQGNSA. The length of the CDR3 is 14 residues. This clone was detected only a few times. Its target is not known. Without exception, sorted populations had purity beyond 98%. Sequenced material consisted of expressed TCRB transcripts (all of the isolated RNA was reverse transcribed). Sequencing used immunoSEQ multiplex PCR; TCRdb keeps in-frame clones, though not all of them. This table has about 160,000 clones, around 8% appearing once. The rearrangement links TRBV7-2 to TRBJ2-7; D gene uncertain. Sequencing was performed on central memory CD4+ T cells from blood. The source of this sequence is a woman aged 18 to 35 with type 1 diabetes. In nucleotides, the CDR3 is TGTGCCAGCAGCTCCTCCAACTGGGCCCCCGAGCAGTACTTC. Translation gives CASSSSNWAPEQYF.